What follows are 18 T cell receptor beta chains derived from one specimen sequenced in a study of glioma-infiltrating T cells after dendritic cell vaccination. Libraries were prepared by immunoSEQ multiplex PCR; TCRdb keeps only in-frame clonotypes and omits some of them. The table lists around 90,000 clones, approximately 80% of them singletons. The sample here was blood, taken before dendritic cell vaccination. The receptors were gathered from a human donor with glioblastoma.

Concerning this clone itself: The identical CDR3 is also encoded by other nucleotide sequences in the sample. This chain connects TRBV6-6 to TRBJ2-2; a possible D gene is TRBD1 (5 bases). The CDR3 spans 15 residues. Trimming left V 5 bases short and J 2 bases short, with 12 bases between. Germline values: CDR1 MNHNY, CDR2 SVGAGI (reference sequence). The CDR3 bases are TGTGCCAGCAGTATGAGACAGCCAAACACCGGGGAGCTGTTTTTT. This gives the protein CASSMRQPNTGELFF.

In its sample, this clone was seen once. This rearrangement joins TRBV5-1 to TRBJ2-7; 12 bases map to TRBD1. Looked up from germline, CDR1 is SGHRS and CDR2 is YFSETQ. V lost 4 bases, J lost 4 bases, and 6 bases stayed unmatched. The CDR3 sequence is 15 residues long. CDR3 sequence: CASSLPGQGAYEQYF. DNA for the CDR3: TGCGCCAGCAGCCTTCCGGGACAGGGGGCGTACGAGCAGTACTTC.

The chain uses TRBV6-6 and TRBJ1-5; possibly TRBD1 for D (6 bases). The CDR3 covers 14 residues. Looked up from germline, CDR1 is MNHNY and CDR2 is SVGAGI (reference sequence). Deletions cut 6 bases from V and 2 bases from J, with 11 bases between. CDR3 coding DNA: TGTGCCAGCAGACAGGGTGTTGGCAATCAGCCCCAGCATTTT. Translation: CASRQGVGNQPQHF.

This chain links TRBV15 with TRBJ1-2; 7 bases are a match to TRBD1. Germline trimming cut 0 bases from V and 0 bases from J; bases unmatched to any gene: 10. Germline CDR1 is LNHNV and CDR2 is YYDKDF (reference sequence). CDR3 length: 18 residues. CDR3 nucleotides: TGTGCCACCAGCAGAGACTCCGGGACAGCGGATGCTAACTATGGCTACACCTTC. This gives the protein CATSRDSGTADANYGYTF.

The rearrangement links TRBV4-1 to TRBJ1-1; possible D gene TRBD1, 5 bases. CDR3 length equals 16 residues. Germline V gives CDR1 MGHRA, CDR2 YSYEKL. Trimming left V 4 bases short and J 2 bases short, with 17 bases between. DNA of the CDR3: TGCGCCAGCAGCCCCTATTTGACAGCTCCTAACACTGAAGCTTTCTTT. Translating gives CASSPYLTAPNTEAFF.

This clone was seen only once. The chain carries TRBV7-2 and TRBJ2-3; the match to TRBD2 covers 7 bases. The germline gives CDR1 SGHTA, CDR2 FQGNSA. Trimming removed 5 bases from V and 9 bases from J; junction bases left unmatched: 5. The CDR3 sequence is 12 residues long. The CDR3 sequence is CASSLSGATQYF. Here the CDR3 DNA reads TGTGCCAGCAGCCTAAGCGGGGCGACGCAGTATTTT.

In its sample, this clone was seen a few times. The rearrangement links TRBV5-1 to TRBJ2-7; perhaps TRBD2 as D (5 bases). CDR3 length: 15 amino acids. V lost 0 bases and J lost 2, with 12 bases in between. CDR1 is SGHRS, CDR2 YFSETQ, per germline. The CDR3 here is CASSLAAGRTYEQYF. The CDR3 bases are TGCGCCAGCAGCTTGGCGGCGGGCCGAACCTACGAGCAGTACTTC.

V usage is TRBV12-5 and J usage is TRBJ1-1; 8 bases are shared with TRBD1. Germline lookup yields CDR1 LGHNT and CDR2 FRNRAP. J was trimmed by 0 bases and V by 5 bases; bases with no gene match: 5. The CDR3 runs to 15 residues. As DNA, the CDR3 is TGTGCTAGTGGTCCCGGACAGGGCATGAACACTGAAGCTTTCTTT. Translated, it gives CASGPGQGMNTEAFF. The whole variable domain, remainder taken from reference TRBV12-5 and TRBJ1-1, is DARVTQTPRHKVTEMGQEVTMRCQPILGHNTVFWYRQTMMQGLELLAYFRNRAPLDDSGMPKDRFSAEMPDATLATLKIQPSEPRDSAVYFCASGPGQGMNTEAFFGQGTRLTVV.

This clone turned up a few times. The chain is built from TRBV15 and TRBJ1-2, with 7 nucleotides matching TRBD1. Per the germline V gene, CDR1 is LNHNV and CDR2 is YYDKDF (reference sequence). There are 17 residues in the CDR3. V lost 0 bases to trimming and J lost 2 bases; unmatched junction nucleotides: 9. CDR3 sequence (DNA): TGTGCCACCAGCAGAGACTTTAGGGGGCGTGGAAACTATGGCTACACCTTC. Protein: CATSRDFRGRGNYGYTF. Looking up the rest from reference TRBV15 and TRBJ1-2 gives the full variable domain: DAMVIQNPRYQVTQFGKPVTLSCSQTLNHNVMYWYQQKSSQAPKLLFHYYDKDFNNEADTPDNFQSRRPNTSFCFLDIRSPGLGDTAMYLCATSRDFRGRGNYGYTFGSGTRLTVV.

The V and J genes are TRBV11-2 and TRBJ1-2; D call uncertain. Germline CDR1 reads SGHAT; CDR2 reads FQNNGV. This CDR3 has 13 residues. Trimming stripped 0 bases from V and 8 bases from J, with 10 bases between. CDR3 loop: CASSLDPGFGYTF. CDR3 DNA sequence: TGTGCCAGCAGCTTAGACCCCGGGTTCGGCTACACCTTC.

The J gene is TRBJ2-1, the V gene TRBV15; 8 bases match TRBD1. Per germline, CDR1 LNHNV and CDR2 YYDKDF (reference sequence). Losses at the gene ends were 3 bases for V and 9 bases for J; bases not matched to a gene: 16. The CDR3 consists of 17 residues. In DNA form, the CDR3 reads TGTGCCACCAGCAGGTTAAACAGGGGGATCAAGGGAAGTGAGCAGTTCTTC. Its translation: CATSRLNRGIKGSEQFF.

V is TRBV6-1 and J is TRBJ2-1; D possibly corresponds to TRBD1 (6 bases). This CDR3 region has 15 residues. CDR1 MNHNS and CDR2 SASEGT come from the germline V gene. Trimming cost V 7 bases and J 6 bases, with 19 bases left between them. The CDR3 region is CASTPSGRGVNEQFF. The CDR3 DNA reads TGTGCCAGCACCCCCAGCGGCAGGGGAGTCAATGAGCAGTTCTTC.

The chain couples TRBV29-1 to TRBJ1-4; TRBD1 agrees at 9 bases. The CDR3 runs 14 residues. Trimming at V came to 5 bases and at J to 4 bases, leaving 5 bases not matched to a gene. The germline V gene encodes CDR1 SQVTM and CDR2 ANQGSEA. The CDR3 here is CSVSGGQGNEKLFF. The CDR3, as DNA: TGCAGCGTTAGTGGGGGACAGGGTAATGAAAAACTGTTTTTT.

The chain recombines TRBV7-6 with TRBJ2-1, with 10 bases that match TRBD1. V gave up 1 base and J gave up 5 bases; unmatched junction bases: 5. CDR3 length: 16 amino acids. Per germline, CDR1 SGHVS and CDR2 FNYEAQ. The CDR3 coding sequence is TGTGCCAGCAGCTTAGAGAGGACAGGGGGACACAATGAGCAGTTCTTC. This translates into CASSLERTGGHNEQFF.

The chain joins TRBV30 to TRBJ2-1, with TRBD2 matching 8 bases. Germline V lookup: CDR1 GTSNPN, CDR2 SVGIG (reference sequence). V shed 4 bases, J shed 6 bases, and the junction held 11 bases outside the gene matches. This CDR3 comprises 15 residues. The CDR3 reads CAWTGAGEVTNEQFF. The CDR3 DNA follows: TGTGCCTGGACTGGAGCGGGAGAAGTTACCAATGAGCAGTTCTTC.

The CDR3 spells CASSPKGLASTDTQYF. DNA of the CDR3: TGTGCCAGCAGCCCAAAAGGACTAGCTAGCACAGATACGCAGTATTTT. This chain connects TRBV5-4 to TRBJ2-3, with 8 bases lining up with TRBD2. Looked up from germline, CDR1 is SGHNT and CDR2 is YYREEE (reference sequence). V was clipped by 4 bases and J by 0 bases; unmatched bases: 7. The CDR3 has 16 amino acids.

The chain recombines TRBV2 with TRBJ2-5; D is perhaps TRBD2 (5 bases). Germline CDR1 and CDR2: SNHLY and FYNNEI. V was pared by 4 bases and J by 4 bases, with 10 bases between. The CDR3 is 13 residues long. The CDR3 bases are TGTGCCAGCAGTGCAGTTCGGGGAGAGACCCAGTACTTC. Protein sequence: CASSAVRGETQYF.

The chain has TRBV7-9 and TRBJ1-3; D may be TRBD1 (6 bases). CDR3 size: 17 residues. The germline gives CDR1 SEHNR, CDR2 FQNEAQ (reference sequence). V was trimmed by 4 bases and J by 1 base, leaving 17 bases between them. DNA of the CDR3: TGTGCCAGCAGCTCCAAACAGGGTAGGGTATCTGGAAACACCATATATTTT. It yields the protein CASSSKQGRVSGNTIYF.